The 17 T cell receptor beta chains below all came from one sample that was sequenced in a study of response to subunit inactivated influenza vaccine. Each CDR3 protein is one row after TCRdb ran MiXCR on the RT-PCR reads. The sample has 250,000 to 350,000 distinct CDR3 sequences, roughly 20% seen once. Material: PBMCs from blood, obtained 21 months after vaccination. The origin of the receptors is a man aged 45 to 70 who received an inactivated influenza vaccine.

This clonotype was observed a handful of times. J is TRBJ1-4 and V is TRBV19; D is possibly TRBD1 (5 bases). The V and J ends lost 6 bases and 3 bases respectively, with 8 bases between them. Germline CDR1 LNHDA, CDR2 SQIVND (reference sequence). This CDR3 has 13 amino acids. CDR3 in DNA: TGTGCCAGTAGCGGGACCGCTAATGAAAAACTGTTTTTT. Its protein product is CASSGTANEKLFF.

This chain links TRBV20-1 with TRBJ1-2; TRBD1 is a possible D gene (5 bases). The germline V and J ends were trimmed by 6 bases and 2 bases, with 16 bases remaining between them. Germline CDR1 reads DFQATT; CDR2 reads SNEGSKA (reference sequence). CDR3 length: 14 residues. This CDR3 reads CSATGWERNYGYTF. DNA of the CDR3: TGCAGTGCCACAGGTTGGGAGCGCAACTATGGCTACACCTTC.

This clonotype was seen more than once but under ten times. The chain carries TRBV20-1 and TRBJ2-4, with 9 bases fitting TRBD1. J was trimmed by 0 bases and V by 0 bases; bases with no gene match: 9. The CDR3 loop spans 18 amino acids. Germline V gene lookup returns CDR1 DFQATT and CDR2 SNEGSKA (reference sequence). CDR3 nucleotides: TGCAGTGCTAGAGAAACGGACAGGGGAACCCTAGCCAAAAACATTCAGTACTTC. Translation: CSARETDRGTLAKNIQYF.

V and J are TRBV28 and TRBJ1-5; 7 positions agree with TRBD1. This CDR3 is 14 amino acids long. Unmatched junction bases numbered 5, after V lost 3 bases and J lost 6 bases. In germline, CDR1 is MDHEN, CDR2 SYDVKM. CDR3 sequence: CASSLGGQSQPQHF. CDR3 bases: TGTGCCAGCAGTTTGGGGGGACAGAGTCAGCCCCAGCATTTT.

As for this clonotype: The junction and the germline gene differ at one end; a read error may be behind it. This chain links TRBV7-7 with TRBJ2-1, with 8 bases matching TRBD1. Per the germline V gene, CDR1 is SSHAT and CDR2 is FNYEAQ (reference sequence). This CDR3 region has 16 residues. The chain's CDR3 is CASSFGTGQGYNEQFF. Here the CDR3 DNA reads TGTGCTAGCAGCTTTGGCACTGGACAGGGTTACAATGAGCAGTTCTTC.

The CDR3 nucleotides read TGTGCCAGCAGCTTAGTGATGGGCCGTGGGGTCGAGCAGTACTTC. Amino acid sequence: CASSLVMGRGVEQYF. The J gene is TRBJ2-7, the V gene TRBV7-9; D is undetermined. Per the germline V gene, CDR1 is SEHNR and CDR2 is FQNEAQ (reference sequence). V lost 1 base to trimming and J lost 6 bases, with 16 bases between them. The CDR3 covers 15 residues.

A few counts support this clonotype. J is TRBJ1-6 and V is TRBV12-3 or TRBV12-4; D unresolved. This CDR3 comprises 14 residues. The V end was cut by 5 bases, the J end by 6 bases, with 11 bases between. Written as DNA, the CDR3 is TGTGCCAGCAGTCCGACAAACCTTAATTCACCCCTCCACTTT. Translated, it gives CASSPTNLNSPLHF.

This clonotype has at least ten counts. The V gene is TRBV5-8, the J gene TRBJ1-5, with D perhaps TRBD1 (6 bases). The CDR3 is 15 amino acids. V was trimmed by 1 base and J by 4 bases, leaving 12 bases between them. CDR1 and CDR2 (germline): SGHTS, YDEGEE. CDR3 sequence (DNA): TGTGCCAGCAGCTTGTTGGCCAGGGGTAATCAGCCCCAGCATTTT. Its protein is CASSLLARGNQPQHF. Complete variable domain (other parts from reference TRBV5-8 and TRBJ1-5): EAGVTQSPTHLIKTRGQQATLRCSPISGHTSVYWYQQALGLGLQFLLWYDEGEERNRGNFPPRFSGRQFPNYSSELNVNALELEDSALYLCASSLLARGNQPQHFGDGTRLSIL.

The gene calls are TRBV20-1 and TRBJ1-5, with 7 bases matching TRBD1. The CDR3 runs 14 residues. V gave up 5 bases and J gave up 0 bases; unmatched junction bases: 4. Germline CDR1 and CDR2: DFQATT and SNEGSKA (reference sequence). CDR3 in DNA: TGCAGTGCTGGGACAGCTTATAGCAATCAGCCCCAGCATTTT. It specifies CSAGTAYSNQPQHF.

This clonotype was recorded a few times. The rearrangement links TRBV20-1 to TRBJ2-7, with TRBD2 matching over 12 bases. Germline V CDR1 and CDR2: DFQATT, SNEGSKA (reference sequence). The CDR3 contains 16 residues. V gave up 2 bases and J gave up 4 bases; unmatched junction bases: 9. The CDR3 coding sequence is TGCAGTGCTAGAACCATACTAGCGGGAGGTGGGTACGAGCAGTACTTC. Its protein product is CSARTILAGGGYEQYF.

The genes are TRBV5-1 and TRBJ2-3, with no clear D. The CDR3 spans 14 residues. Germline CDR1 SGHRS, CDR2 YFSETQ. Trimming stripped 0 bases from V and 2 bases from J, with 7 bases between. CDR3 nucleotides: TGCGCCAGCAGCTTGGAAGGTAACACAGATACGCAGTATTTT. This translates into CASSLEGNTDTQYF.

The V gene is TRBV20-1, the J gene TRBJ2-5; D is unclear. Trimming cost V 8 bases and J 0 bases, with 10 bases left between them. The CDR3 length is 12 residues. In germline, CDR1 is DFQATT, CDR2 SNEGSKA (reference sequence). The CDR3: CSPTSNQETQYF. CDR3 in DNA: TGCAGTCCCACATCCAACCAAGAGACCCAGTACTTC.

This clonotype has ten or more counts. The rearrangement uses TRBV15 and TRBJ2-4; TRBD1 matches at 7 bases. Unmatched junction bases numbered 9, after V lost 3 bases and J lost 1 base. CDR3 length: 17 residues. CDR1 is LNHNV, CDR2 YYDKDF, per germline (reference sequence). CDR3 in amino acids: CATSSEKTGNAKNIQYF. The CDR3, as DNA: TGTGCCACCAGCAGTGAAAAGACAGGGAACGCCAAAAACATTCAGTACTTC.

This clonotype appeared many times. The chain joins TRBV19 to TRBJ1-1; no firm D call. With 5 bases removed from V and 1 base from J, the gap between germline ends came to 8 bases. Germline V gives CDR1 LNHDA, CDR2 SQIVND (reference sequence). This CDR3 is built from 13 residues. The CDR3 spells CASSFTPNTEAFF. CDR3 sequence (DNA): TGTGCCAGTAGTTTTACACCGAACACTGAAGCTTTCTTT. Full variable domain (rest looked up from reference TRBV19 and TRBJ1-1): DGGITQSPKYLFRKEGQNVTLSCEQNLNHDAMYWYRQDPGQGLRLIYYSQIVNDFQKGDIAEGYSVSREKKESFPLTVTSAQKNPTAFYLCASSFTPNTEAFFGQGTRLTVV.

The rearrangement joins TRBV10-3 to TRBJ2-7, with D possibly called TRBD1 or TRBD2 (6 bases each). The CDR3 consists of 15 residues. V gave up 6 bases and J gave up 0 bases, with 15 bases separating them. Germline loops: CDR1 ENHRY, CDR2 SYGVKD. Written as DNA, the CDR3 is TGTGCCATCAGGGATCTAGGGGGAGGCTCCTACGAGCAGTACTTC. Protein: CAIRDLGGGSYEQYF.

This clonotype was seen more than once but under ten times. The chain combines TRBV7-3 with TRBJ2-3, with 8 bases identical to TRBD2. CDR1 is SGHTA, CDR2 FQGTGA, per germline. This CDR3 has 18 residues. V dropped 1 base and J dropped 1; count of bases not matched to a gene: 10. The CDR3 DNA sequence: TGTGCCAGCAGCTTAATGGGGCCGGGAGGGCCTCGCACAGATACGCAGTATTTT. This gives the protein CASSLMGPGGPRTDTQYF.

The chain joins TRBV20-1 to TRBJ2-3; D is unresolved. This CDR3 is 12 amino acids long. From germline, CDR1 is DFQATT and CDR2 SNEGSKA (reference sequence). The CDR3 nucleotides are TGCAGCGCCGCCCAGGAGATAGATACGCAGTATTTT. Translated, it gives CSAAQEIDTQYF.